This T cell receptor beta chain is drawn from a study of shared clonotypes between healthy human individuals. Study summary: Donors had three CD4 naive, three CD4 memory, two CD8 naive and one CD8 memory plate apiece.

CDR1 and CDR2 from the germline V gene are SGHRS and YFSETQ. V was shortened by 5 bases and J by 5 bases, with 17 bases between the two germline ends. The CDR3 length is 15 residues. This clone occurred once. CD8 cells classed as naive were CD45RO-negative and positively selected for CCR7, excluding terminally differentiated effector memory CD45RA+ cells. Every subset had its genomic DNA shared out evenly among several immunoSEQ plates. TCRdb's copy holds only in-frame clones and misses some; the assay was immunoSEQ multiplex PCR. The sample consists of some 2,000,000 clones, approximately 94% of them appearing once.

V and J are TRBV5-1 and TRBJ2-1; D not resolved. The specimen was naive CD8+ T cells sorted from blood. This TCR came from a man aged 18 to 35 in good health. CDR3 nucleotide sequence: TGCGCCAGCAGTGGAGCGCTCGACCTAAACAATGAGCAGTTCTTC. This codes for CASSGALDLNNEQFF.